The TCR beta chain under discussion was sequenced for a study of blood T cell repertoires in COVID-19. The wider study: Both acute and convalescent COVID-19 samples were obtained from the United States, Italy and Spain.

Study processing details: Estimated nucleated cell counts came from reference gene primer amplification. Sequencing used immunoSEQ multiplex PCR; TCRdb keeps in-frame clones, though not all of them. V and J calls and clone size are those listed in that table; D and trimming were worked out from the DNA. This table holds 150,000 to 200,000 clones, 65% to 85% found once. Individuals drawn from 24 US areas were about 18 to 100 years old. Participants classified as exposed had met a COVID-19 case within 2 weeks before study entry. This CDR3 comprises 17 residues. The origin of this receptor is a man in his 70s who had been exposed to COVID-19. The chain recombines TRBV7-5 with TRBJ1-5; the D segment call TRBD1 is taken from the table without a DNA check. TRBV7-5 is shown as a pseudogene. Sequencing used PBMCs or T cells enriched from blood (not recorded which). The CDR3 sequence: CARSLLRDSTSNQPQHF. The DNA of the CDR3 is TGTGCCAGAAGTCTTCTTAGAGACAGTACTTCCAATCAGCCCCAGCATTTT.